These 5 T cell receptor beta chains share one sample of origin, sequenced in a study of cytomegalovirus exposure and HLA in healthy donors. Researchers ran the PCR with 60 Vbeta and 13 Jbeta primers. The protocol was immunoSEQ multiplex PCR, while the TCRdb copy is restricted to in-frame clones and leaves out a portion. Here the sample spans about 140,000 clones, roughly 75% being singletons. Sequenced material: PBMCs. These receptors came from a female donor in good health and CMV-seronegative.

The chain links TRBV27 to TRBJ2-1; 7 bases fit TRBD2. Looked up from germline, CDR1 is MNHEY and CDR2 is SMNVEV (reference sequence). The V gene end was trimmed by 2 bases and the J gene end by 4 bases; junction bases not matched to a gene: 2. The CDR3 has 14 residues. The CDR3 nucleotides read TGTGCCAGCAGTTTACCGGGACTATACAATGAGCAGTTCTTC. Protein sequence: CASSLPGLYNEQFF.

The V and J genes are TRBV5-8 and TRBJ2-7; a possible D gene is TRBD2 (5 bases). The CDR3 runs to 13 residues. Trimming stripped 0 bases from V and 7 bases from J, with 11 bases between. CDR1 and CDR2 (germline): SGHTS, YDEGEE. The chain's CDR3 is CASSLVVGEEQYF. CDR3 DNA sequence: TGTGCCAGCAGCTTGGTGGTGGGAGAAGAGCAGTACTTC.

Only a few counts were recorded for this clone. The V and J genes are TRBV6-5 and TRBJ2-3; 8 bases fit TRBD2. CDR1 and CDR2 from the germline V gene are MNHEY and SVGAGI. V lost 7 bases, J lost 4 bases, and 10 bases stayed unmatched. The CDR3 is 15 residues long. The CDR3 bases are TGTGCCAGCACGGGGCTAGCGGGCCACGCAGATACGCAGTATTTT. Amino acid sequence: CASTGLAGHADTQYF.

J is TRBJ2-1 and V is TRBV5-1, with a tentative D call TRBD1 (5 bases). Trimming left V 0 bases short and J 3 bases short, with 10 bases between. The CDR3 extends over 15 amino acids. Germline V CDR1 and CDR2: SGHRS, YFSETQ. The CDR3 here is CASSLEPDIYNEQFF. The DNA of the CDR3 is TGCGCCAGCAGCTTGGAGCCGGACATCTACAATGAGCAGTTCTTC.

In its sample, this clone was seen once. This sequence joins TRBV5-5 and TRBJ1-3; a possible D gene is TRBD1 (5 bases). V lost 3 bases and J 4 bases, leaving 17 bases between the germline ends. CDR1 and CDR2 (germline): SGHKS, YYEKEE (reference sequence). The CDR3 has 16 amino acids. CDR3 sequence reads: CASSSGGRGYGNTIYF. CDR3 coding DNA: TGTGCCAGCAGCTCTGGCGGGCGGGGGTACGGAAACACCATATATTTT. Variable domain in full (rest from reference TRBV5-5 and TRBJ1-3): DAGVTQSPTHLIKTRGQQVTLRCSPISGHKSVSWYQQVLGQGPQFIFQYYEKEERGRGNFPDRFSARQFPNYSSELNVNALLLGDSALYLCASSSGGRGYGNTIYFGEGSWLTVV.